Listed below are T cell receptor beta chains from one sample, sequenced in a study of control samples from healthy donors and cancer patients. Only in-frame clones appear in the TCRdb table, and some are missing; sequencing was by immunoSEQ multiplex PCR. The sample yields around 84,000 clones, 80% to 90% seen once. The sequenced sample consisted of PBMCs. The receptors were gathered from a man in his sixties with head and neck cancer. Each CDR3 is given with its conserved first and last residue. A D gene is named only where the DNA matches it firmly. Not every row has a clone size; where given, it reads once, few, many or a size class.

d_gene,j_gene,v_gene,abundance,CDR3aa,CDR3nt
-,TRBJ1-1,TRBV28,few,CASSLSTGYMNTEAFF,TGTGCCAGCAGTTTATCGACAGGTTACATGAACACTGAAGCTTTCTTT
-,TRBJ1-1,TRBV7-2,-,CASSPPPARVNTEAFF,TGTGCCAGCAGCCCCCCCCCGGCCAGGGTGAACACTGAAGCTTTCTTT
TRBD1,TRBJ1-2,TRBV6-6,-,CASSYSGQGTYGYTF,TGTGCCAGCAGTTACTCGGGACAGGGTACCTATGGCTACACCTTC
-,TRBJ2-7,TRBV6-5,once,CASSYSRLALRNEQYF,TGTGCCAGCAGTTACTCGAGGTTAGCCTTGAGAAACGAGCAGTACTTC
-,TRBJ1-5,TRBV28,-,CASSLRGIGNQPQHF,TGTGCCAGCAGCCTCCGAGGAATCGGCAATCAGCCCCAGCATTTT
-,TRBJ1-3,TRBV7-8,-,CASSLAVLGGDLPGNTIYF,TGTGCCAGCAGCTTAGCGGTTCTGGGCGGTGATTTGCCGGGAAACACCATATATTTT
-,TRBJ1-4,TRBV19,many,CASRRGMGEKLFF,TGTGCCAGTAGGAGAGGGATGGGAGAAAAACTGTTTTTT
TRBD1,TRBJ2-3,TRBV10-3,-,CAIRTTGGRGNTQYF,TGTGCCATCAGAACGACAGGGGGCAGGGGAAATACGCAGTATTTT
-,TRBJ1-6,TRBV30,-,CAWSLAVSPGDSPLHF,TGTGCCTGGAGTTTGGCAGTCTCGCCGGGTGATTCACCCCTCCACTTT
TRBD1,TRBJ2-7,TRBV27,-,CASSFQQGWNEQYF,TGTGCCAGCAGTTTCCAACAGGGGTGGAACGAGCAGTACTTC
-,TRBJ2-1,TRBV18,-,CASSPNGYNEQFF,TGTGCCAGCTCACCAAACGGTTACAATGAGCAGTTCTTC
-,TRBJ2-1,TRBV5-4,-,CASSLAPTHYNEQFF,TGTGCCAGCAGCTTGGCTCCGACTCACTACAATGAGCAGTTCTTC
-,TRBJ1-1,TRBV7-9,-,CASSLGWGVTEAFF,TGTGCCAGCAGCTTAGGTTGGGGAGTCACTGAAGCTTTCTTT
-,TRBJ2-1,TRBV5-1,-,CASSPGGTAYNEQFF,TGCGCCAGCAGCCCGGGCGGGACGGCGTACAATGAGCAGTTCTTC